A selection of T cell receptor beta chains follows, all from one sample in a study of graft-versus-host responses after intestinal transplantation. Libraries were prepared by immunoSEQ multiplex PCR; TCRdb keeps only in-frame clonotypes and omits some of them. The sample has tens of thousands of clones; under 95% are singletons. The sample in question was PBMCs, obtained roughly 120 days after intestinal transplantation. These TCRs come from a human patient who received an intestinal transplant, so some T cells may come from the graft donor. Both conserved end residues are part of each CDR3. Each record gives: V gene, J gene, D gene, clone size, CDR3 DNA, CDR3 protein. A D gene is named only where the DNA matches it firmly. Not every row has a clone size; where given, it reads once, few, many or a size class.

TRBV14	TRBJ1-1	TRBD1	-	TGTGCCAGCAGTTATACAGGGGGTATGAGCACTGAAGCTTTCTTT	CASSYTGGMSTEAFF
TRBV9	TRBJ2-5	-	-	TGTGCCAGCAGCGTAGGGAGGAGTGGGGTCCAAGAGACCCAGTACTTC	CASSVGRSGVQETQYF
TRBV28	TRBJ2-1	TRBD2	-	TGTGCCTCAAGGCCAGCGGGAAGCTACAATGAGCAGTTCTTC	CASRPAGSYNEQFF
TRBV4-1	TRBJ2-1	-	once	TGCGCCAGCAGCCAAGAAAGCTCGATCGGTGAGCAGTTCTTC	CASSQESSIGEQFF
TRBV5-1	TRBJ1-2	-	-	TGCGCCAGCAGCCAGGGGCGCGGCTATGGCTACACCTTC	CASSQGRGYGYTF
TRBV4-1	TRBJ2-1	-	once	TGCGCCAGCAGCCAGGAAGGACAGTACAATGAGCAGTTCTTC	CASSQEGQYNEQFF
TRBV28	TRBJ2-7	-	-	TGTGCCAGCAGTTTAGAGGCCTACGAGCAGTACTTC	CASSLEAYEQYF
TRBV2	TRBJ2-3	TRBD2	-	TGTGCCAGCAGACGGCTAGCGGAGTTGACAGATACGCAGTATTTT	CASRRLAELTDTQYF
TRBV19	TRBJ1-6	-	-	TGCAGCCGAGGAGATTGCTCACCCCTCCACTTT	CSRGDCSPLHF
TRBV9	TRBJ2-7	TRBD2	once	TGTGCCAGCAGCGTAGGGCTAGCGGGCTACGAGCAGTACTTC	CASSVGLAGYEQYF
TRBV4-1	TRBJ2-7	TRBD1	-	TGCGCCAGCAGCCAAGATCGTTTGGGGGACAGGGGGCTCGAGCAGTACTTC	CASSQDRLGDRGLEQYF
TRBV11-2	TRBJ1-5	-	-	TGTGCCAGCAGCTTATTGGAGGATCAGCCCCAGCATTTT	CASSLLEDQPQHF
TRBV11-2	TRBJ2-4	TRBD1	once	TGTGCCAGCAGCCGGGACAGGGTGGCAAACATTCAGTACTTC	CASSRDRVANIQYF
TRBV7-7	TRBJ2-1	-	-	TGTGCCAGCAGCTTCGGGGTGGGGGACAATGAGCAGTTCTTC	CASSFGVGDNEQFF